This T cell receptor beta chain was captured in a study of blood T cell repertoires in COVID-19. Study as a whole: COVID-19 samples from acute and convalescent phases originated in the United States, Italy and Spain.

Per the original methods: Cell counts per sample came from amplifying reference gene primers. The table came from immunoSEQ multiplex PCR; TCRdb's copy has only in-frame clones and leaves some out. V and J calls and clone size are as listed in that table; D and trimming were resolved from the DNA. The sample lists about 200,000 clones, around 80% occurring once. This CDR3 contains 14 residues. Trimming took 5 bases from V and 6 from J; bases not matched to a gene: 10. Germline CDR1 and CDR2: MNHEY and SVGEGT. The TCR sequence derives from a woman in her sixties or seventies with acute or convalescent COVID-19. The sample comprised peripheral blood. V and J are TRBV6-2 or TRBV6-3 and TRBJ2-7; TRBD2 agrees at 7 bases. The CDR3 loop reads CASSDSGRVSEQYF. The CDR3 DNA follows: TGTGCCAGCAGTGATAGCGGGCGGGTCAGCGAGCAGTACTTC.